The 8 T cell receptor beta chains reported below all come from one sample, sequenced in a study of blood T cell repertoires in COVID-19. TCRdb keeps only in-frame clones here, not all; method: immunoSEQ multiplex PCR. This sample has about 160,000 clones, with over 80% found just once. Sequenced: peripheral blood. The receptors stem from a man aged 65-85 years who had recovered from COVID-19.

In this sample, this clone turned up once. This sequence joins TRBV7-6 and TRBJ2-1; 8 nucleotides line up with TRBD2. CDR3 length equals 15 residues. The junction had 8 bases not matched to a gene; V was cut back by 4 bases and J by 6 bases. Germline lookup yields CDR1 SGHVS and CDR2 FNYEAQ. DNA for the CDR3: TGTGCCAGCAGCTCTCAAGCGGGAGTTGTCAATGAGCAGTTCTTC. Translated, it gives CASSSQAGVVNEQFF.

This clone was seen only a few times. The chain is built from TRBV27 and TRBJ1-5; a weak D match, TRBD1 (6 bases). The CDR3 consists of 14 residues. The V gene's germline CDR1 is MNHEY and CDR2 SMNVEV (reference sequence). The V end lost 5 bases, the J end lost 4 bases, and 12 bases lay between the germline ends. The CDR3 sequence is CASSVWGLNQPQHF. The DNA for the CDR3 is TGTGCCAGCAGTGTCTGGGGGCTAAATCAGCCCCAGCATTTT.

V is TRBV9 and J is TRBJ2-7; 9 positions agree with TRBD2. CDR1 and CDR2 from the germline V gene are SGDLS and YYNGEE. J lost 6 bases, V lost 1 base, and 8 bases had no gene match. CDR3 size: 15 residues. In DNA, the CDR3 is TGTGCCAGCAGCGTATCTAGCGGGATAGAAGGCGAGCAGTACTTC. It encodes CASSVSSGIEGEQYF.

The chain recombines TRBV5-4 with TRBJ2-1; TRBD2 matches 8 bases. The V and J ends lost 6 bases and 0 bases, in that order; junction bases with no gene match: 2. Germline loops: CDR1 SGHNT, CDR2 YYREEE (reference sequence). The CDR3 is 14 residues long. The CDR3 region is CASTAGGSYNEQFF. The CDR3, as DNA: TGTGCCAGCACCGCGGGGGGCTCCTACAATGAGCAGTTCTTC. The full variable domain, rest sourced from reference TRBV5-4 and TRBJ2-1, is ETGVTQSPTHLIKTRGQQVTLRCSSQSGHNTVSWYQQALGQGPQFIFQYYREEENGRGNFPPRFSGLQFPNYSSELNVNALELDDSALYLCASTAGGSYNEQFFGPGTRLTVL.

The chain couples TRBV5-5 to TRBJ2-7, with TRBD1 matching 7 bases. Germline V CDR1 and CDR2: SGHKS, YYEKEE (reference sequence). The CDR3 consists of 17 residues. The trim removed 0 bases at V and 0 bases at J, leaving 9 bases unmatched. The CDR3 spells CASSLGGQPFSSYEQYF. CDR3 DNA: TGTGCCAGCAGCTTGGGGGGACAGCCGTTCTCCTCCTACGAGCAGTACTTC.

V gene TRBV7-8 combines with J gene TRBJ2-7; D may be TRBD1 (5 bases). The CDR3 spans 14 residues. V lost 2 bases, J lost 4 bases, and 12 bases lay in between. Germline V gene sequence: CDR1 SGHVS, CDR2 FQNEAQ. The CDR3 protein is CASSLQGFGYEQYF. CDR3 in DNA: TGTGCCAGCAGCTTACAGGGTTTCGGATACGAGCAGTACTTC.

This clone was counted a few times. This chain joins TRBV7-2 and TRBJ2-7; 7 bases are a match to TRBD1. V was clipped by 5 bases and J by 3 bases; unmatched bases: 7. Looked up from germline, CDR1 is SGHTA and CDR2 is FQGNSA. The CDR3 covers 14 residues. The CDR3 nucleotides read TGTGCCAGCAGCATTACCGGGACAGACTACGAGCAGTACTTC. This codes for CASSITGTDYEQYF. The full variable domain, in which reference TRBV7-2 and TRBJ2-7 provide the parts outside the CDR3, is GAGVSQSPSNKVTEKGKDVELRCDPISGHTALYWYRQSLGQGLEFLIYFQGNSAPDKSGLPSDRFSAERTGGSVSTLTIQRTQQEDSAVYLCASSITGTDYEQYFGPGTRLTVT.

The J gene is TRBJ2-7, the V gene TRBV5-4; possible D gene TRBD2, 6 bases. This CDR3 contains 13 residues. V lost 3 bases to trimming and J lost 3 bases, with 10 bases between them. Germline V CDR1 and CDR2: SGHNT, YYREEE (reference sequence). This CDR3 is CASSSGSRYEQYF. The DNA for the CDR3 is TGTGCCAGCAGCTCCGGGAGTCGCTACGAGCAGTACTTC. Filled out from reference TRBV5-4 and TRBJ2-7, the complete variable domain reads ETGVTQSPTHLIKTRGQQVTLRCSSQSGHNTVSWYQQALGQGPQFIFQYYREEENGRGNFPPRFSGLQFPNYSSELNVNALELDDSALYLCASSSGSRYEQYFGPGTRLTVT.